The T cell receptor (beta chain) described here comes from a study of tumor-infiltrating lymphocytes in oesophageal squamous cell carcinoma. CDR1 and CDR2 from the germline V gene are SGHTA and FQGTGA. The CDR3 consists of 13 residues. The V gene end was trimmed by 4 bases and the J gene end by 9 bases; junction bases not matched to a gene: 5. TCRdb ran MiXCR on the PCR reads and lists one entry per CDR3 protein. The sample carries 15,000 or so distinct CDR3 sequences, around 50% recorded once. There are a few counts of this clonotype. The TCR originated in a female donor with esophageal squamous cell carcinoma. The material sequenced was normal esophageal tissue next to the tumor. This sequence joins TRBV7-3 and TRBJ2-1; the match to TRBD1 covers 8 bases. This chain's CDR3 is CASSSGTGLEQFF. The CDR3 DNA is TGTGCCAGCAGCTCCGGGACAGGTCTTGAGCAGTTCTTC.